The clone carrying this TCR beta chain was observed a handful of times. Profiled with immunoSEQ multiplex PCR; TCRdb holds only in-frame clones, not every one. The sample carries more than 95,000 clones, roughly 80% recorded once. The CDR3 consists of 17 residues. V gave up 4 bases and J gave up 5 bases; unmatched junction bases: 10. The germline CDR1 and CDR2 sequences are SNHLY and FYNNEI. This sample was taken from a study of blood T cell repertoires in COVID-19. The source of this sequence is a human donor in a cohort sampled during active COVID-19. J is TRBJ2-1 and V is TRBV2; 11 nucleotides align to TRBD2. Input material: peripheral blood. The CDR3 loop reads CASSAELLAGADNEQFF. CDR3 sequence (DNA): TGTGCCAGCAGTGCCGAATTACTAGCGGGGGCCGACAATGAGCAGTTCTTC.